This T cell receptor (beta chain) appears in the sequencing data of a study of PD-1 blockade in mismatch repair-deficient tumors. Study-wide findings and caveats: Tumor-resident clones, often undetectable pretreatment in blood, expanded then contracted after pembrolizumab.

All patients were mismatch repair deficient, assessed by either PCR or immunohistochemistry. The germline V gene encodes CDR1 SGHRS and CDR2 YFSETQ. There are 15 residues in the CDR3. J gave up 4 bases and V 1 base, and 6 bases lay outside the gene matches. Concerning this clone: What it recognizes is unknown.

Here immunoSEQ multiplex PCR was the method, and the copy in TCRdb shows in-frame clones only, minus some. The sample carries fewer than 100,000 clones, over 70% recorded once. The chain uses TRBV5-1 and TRBJ2-3; 7 nucleotides align to TRBD2. The specimen was peripheral blood, collected 12 weeks after starting pembrolizumab. The clonotype originates from an adult with mismatch repair-deficient cancer. The DNA for the CDR3 is TGCGCCAGCAGCTTGTGGGCGGGAGTATCAGATACGCAGTATTTT. It is translated as CASSLWAGVSDTQYF.